Described below is a single T cell receptor (beta chain) sequence and its context. The clone's antigen remains unknown. No much larger clone is present one base from it, and per-base qualities are unavailable. This sample was taken from a study of blood T cell repertoires in COVID-19 (dated by TCRdb to the early 2020s). Context from the whole study: Samples covering the acute and convalescent phases of COVID-19 were provided by collaborators in the United States, Italy and Spain. The prospective study material was composed of cDNA or gDNA derived from T cells, B-cell-depleted T cells, or PBMCs. Subjects who had been exposed to COVID-19, were actively infected with it, or had recovered from it provided the deeply sampled blood TCRbeta repertoires that made up the dataset. The repertoires were released in a freely available public database meant as a resource for research on the immune response to SARS-CoV-2. Samples came from the ongoing ImmuneRACE study (first 160 participants) plus 1,254 subjects from 6 global collaborators. Nearly every sample came with metadata listing a de-identified subject ID, COVID-19 status, age in years and sex. HLA class I and class II types, where available, came from metadata supplied by the sample provider rather than from assay-based typing.

Enrolling through a virtual design, the prospective study's participants ranged in age from about 18 to 89 years and lived across roughly 24 United States geographic areas. In the prospective study, cohorts were assigned on the basis of participant-reported clinical history obtained from a screening survey and a study questionnaire. ImmuneRACE Cohort 3 recovered participants were defined by two consecutive negative NP/OP PCR tests, healthcare professional clearance, or symptom resolution. In the prospective study, whole blood, serum and a nasopharyngeal or oropharyngeal swab were collected from each participant by mobile phlebotomists. Prospective study participants could optionally give additional blood draws and questionnaires over an approximately two-month period. Blood samples from the prospective study were shipped frozen or at room temperature prior to DNA extraction. TCRbeta CDR3 regions were amplified from genomic DNA by means of the immunoSEQ Assay, a bias-controlled multiplex PCR. Turning to the authors' computational methods: The number of nucleated cells in each sample was estimated from the amplification of reference gene primers within the assay. Sequence reads were collapsed and filtered to measure the absolute abundance of every unique TCRbeta CDR3 rearrangement. For each sample, productive Simpson clonality was calculated by taking the square root of Simpson's diversity index across productive rearrangements. The immuneACCESS repertoire file appears here via TCRdb, limited to in-frame rearrangements. These files lack a portion of the clones; in checked studies, under half of the deficit traces to unresolved V genes, and the cause of the others is not known. For V, J and clone size, that table is used; D and trimming come from the DNA. The sample table shows fewer than 400,000 clones, and approximately 89% are seen once. 1.5% to 2% of the sample lies in the top ten.

What the authors observed across the whole study: How much clinical and demographic metadata was included differed by source and by participant, and the metadata was provided uncurated.

The CDR1 and CDR2 encoded by the germline V gene are MGHRA and YSYEKL. Trimming at the junction amounts to 3 bases on V and 6 bases on J, and the germline ends lie 20 bases apart. Including the terminal cysteine and phenylalanine, the CDR3 comprises 16 residues. The DNA shown is the 48-base CDR3, in frame from base 1. The chain was built from TRBV4-1 and TRBJ1-1, with TRBD1 as a weak D call on 5 bases. The sequence derives from a young woman who had recovered from COVID-19. Sequenced: PBMCs or T cells enriched from blood (not recorded which). The base sequence is TGCGCCAGCAGCCAGACCAGGGTTCTGTTCGCCTCTGAAGCTTTCTTT. This yields the protein CASSQTRVLFASEAFF.